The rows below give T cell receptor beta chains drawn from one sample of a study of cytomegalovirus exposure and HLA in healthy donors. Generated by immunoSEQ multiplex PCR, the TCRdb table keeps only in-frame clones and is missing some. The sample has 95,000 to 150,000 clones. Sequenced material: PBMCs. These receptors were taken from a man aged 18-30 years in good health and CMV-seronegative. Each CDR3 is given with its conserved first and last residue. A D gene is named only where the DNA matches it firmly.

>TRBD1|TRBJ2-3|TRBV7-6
TGTGCCAGCAGCTATGGGACAGGGGTTAGCACAGATACGCAGTATTTT
CASSYGTGVSTDTQYF
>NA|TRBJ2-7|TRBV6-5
TGTGCCAGCAGTTACGGGGCGGGACGAGGGGCAGAGCAGTACTTC
CASSYGAGRGAEQYF
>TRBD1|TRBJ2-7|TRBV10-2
TGCGCCAGCAGTGTTGGCGGGACAGGGAACCACGAGCAGTACTTC
CASSVGGTGNHEQYF
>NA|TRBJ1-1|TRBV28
TGTGCCAGCAGCCTCCCCGGGATTCAAGGAGAAGCTTTCTTT
CASSLPGIQGEAFF
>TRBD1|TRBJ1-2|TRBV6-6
TGTGCCAGCAGTTCGGTCGGGACAGATGGCTACACCTTC
CASSSVGTDGYTF
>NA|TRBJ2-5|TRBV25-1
TGTGCCAGCAGTGTCCCTAGGGGCGGAATCCAAGAGACCCAGTACTTC
CASSVPRGGIQETQYF
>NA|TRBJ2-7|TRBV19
TGTGCCAGTAAGGAAGTTGGGACACAGCACTACGAGCAGTACTTC
CASKEVGTQHYEQYF
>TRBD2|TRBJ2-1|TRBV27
TGTGCCAGCAGTCCGGGACTAGCGCAGCATGAGCAGTTCTTC
CASSPGLAQHEQFF
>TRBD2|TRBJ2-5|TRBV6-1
TGTGCCAGCCGATCCGGGGGGGCCACGGAAACCCAGGACTTC
CASRSGGATETQDF
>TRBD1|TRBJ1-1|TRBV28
TGTGCCAGCAGTCCGGGGACAGGGGGAACGAACACTGAAGCTTTCTTT
CASSPGTGGTNTEAFF
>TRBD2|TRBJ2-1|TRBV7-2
TGTGCCAGCAGCTTTTTACCCTTCCCCAGCGGGAGCTACAATGAGCAGTTCTTC
CASSFLPFPSGSYNEQFF
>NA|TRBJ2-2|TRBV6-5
TGTGCCAGCAGTTACCGGGGAACCGGGGAGCTGTTTTTT
CASSYRGTGELFF
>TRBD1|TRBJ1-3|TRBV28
TGTGCCAGCAGCCGGGGACAGTTGAGCTCTGGAAACACCATATATTTT
CASSRGQLSSGNTIYF
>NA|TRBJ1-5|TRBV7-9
TGTGCCAGCAGCTTACCGGGTAATCAGCCCCAGCATTTT
CASSLPGNQPQHF
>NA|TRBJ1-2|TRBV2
TGTGCCAGCATCAGGGGCGGACATAATGGCTACACCTTC
CASIRGGHNGYTF
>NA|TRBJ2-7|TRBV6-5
TGTGCCAGCAGCGGTGAATACGAGCAGTACTTC
CASSGEYEQYF
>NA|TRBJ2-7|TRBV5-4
TGTGCCAGCAGCCGCACTAGCTCTGCCTACGAGCAGTACTTC
CASSRTSSAYEQYF
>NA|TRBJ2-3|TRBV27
TGTGCCAGCAGTTCTAGGAGGGGAGATACGCAGTATTTT
CASSSRRGDTQYF
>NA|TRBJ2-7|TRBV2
TGTGCCAGCCGGGGTTCGAGCTCCTACGAGCAGTACTTC
CASRGSSSYEQYF
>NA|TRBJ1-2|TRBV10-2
TGCGCCAGCAGTGAGGGGACTCTCGCCCGCGGCTACACCTTC
CASSEGTLARGYTF
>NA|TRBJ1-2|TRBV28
TGTGCCAGCTCCCTAGTACGGGGGAGATATGGCTACACCTTC
CASSLVRGRYGYTF
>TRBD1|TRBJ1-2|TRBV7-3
TGTGCCAGCAGCTTAGCAGGGGGCGCGAACTATGGCTACACCTTC
CASSLAGGANYGYTF
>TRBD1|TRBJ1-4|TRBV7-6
TGTGCCAGCAGCTTACTTTGGGGACAGCAGAATGAAAAACTGTTTTTT
CASSLLWGQQNEKLFF
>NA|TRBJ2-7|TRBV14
TGTGCCAGCAGCCCCCTAATCGGCGGGGACTCCTACGAGCAGTACTTC
CASSPLIGGDSYEQYF
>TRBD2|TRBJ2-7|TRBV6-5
TGTGCCAGCAGTTACTCTCCTAGCGGGAGTTACGAGCAGTACTTC
CASSYSPSGSYEQYF
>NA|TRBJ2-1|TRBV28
TGTGCCAGCAGTTCCGACAGGTCGCCCTACAATGAGCAGTTCTTC
CASSSDRSPYNEQFF
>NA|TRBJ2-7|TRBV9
TGTGCCAGCAGCCCCGACCCCGGGGGTTACGAGCAGTACTTC
CASSPDPGGYEQYF
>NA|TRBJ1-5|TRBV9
TGTGCCAGCAGCTATGGGACATTGAATCAGCCCCAGCATTTT
CASSYGTLNQPQHF
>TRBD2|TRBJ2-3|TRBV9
TGTGCCAGCAGCGTAGCGACTAGCGGGGGGGGAAGCACAGATACGCAGTATTTT
CASSVATSGGGSTDTQYF
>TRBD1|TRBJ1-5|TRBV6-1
TGTGCCAGTCTAACAGGGGGCAATCAGCCCCAGCATTTT
CASLTGGNQPQHF
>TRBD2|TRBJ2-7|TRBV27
TGTGCCAGCAGTTTAATGGGAGGGAACCCCCTCGGGGAGCAGTACTTC
CASSLMGGNPLGEQYF
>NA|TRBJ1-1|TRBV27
TGTGCCAGCAGGCGGACAATCAGTTCTGAAGCTTTCTTT
CASRRTISSEAFF
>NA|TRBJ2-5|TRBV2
TGTGCCAGCGTTCGGGTTAGGGAGACCCAGTACTTC
CASVRVRETQYF
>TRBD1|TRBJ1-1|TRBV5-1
TGCGCCAGCAGCTTGAGGGGGCCGGGCACTGAAGCTTTCTTT
CASSLRGPGTEAFF
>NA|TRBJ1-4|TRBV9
TGTGCCAGCAGCGTAGCGATAGGACTACGTGAAAAACTGTTTTTT
CASSVAIGLREKLFF
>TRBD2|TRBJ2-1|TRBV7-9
TGTGCCAGCAGCCCCCGGACTAGCGGGACCCACAATGAGCAGTTCTTC
CASSPRTSGTHNEQFF
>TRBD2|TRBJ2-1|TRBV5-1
TGCGCCAGCAGCCCGGGGACTAGCGGGATCAATGAGCAGTTCTTC
CASSPGTSGINEQFF
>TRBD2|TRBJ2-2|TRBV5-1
TGCGCCAGCAGCTTGACTAGCGGGATGGCCGGGGAGCTGTTTTTT
CASSLTSGMAGELFF
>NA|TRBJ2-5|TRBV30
TGTGCCTGGAGTCTAGGACAGCTCCAAGAGACCCAGTACTTC
CAWSLGQLQETQYF
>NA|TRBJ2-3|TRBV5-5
TGTGCCAGCAGCACGACAGCAACTAGCACAGATACGCAGTATTTT
CASSTTATSTDTQYF
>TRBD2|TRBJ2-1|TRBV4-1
TGCGCCAGCAGCCAAGAGGGTAGCGGGGGGGCCGGTTCCTACAATGAGCAGTTCTTC
CASSQEGSGGAGSYNEQFF
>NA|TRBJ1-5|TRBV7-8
TGTGCCAGCAGCTTAGCAGGGGATCAGCCCCAGCATTTT
CASSLAGDQPQHF
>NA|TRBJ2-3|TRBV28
TGTGCCAGCAGCTGGTTTAAGAGGCGGGAAAGAACAGATACGCAGTATTTT
CASSWFKRRERTDTQYF
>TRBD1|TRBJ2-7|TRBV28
TGTGCCAGCAGTCTACTTGGGGACAGCTACGAGCAGTACTTC
CASSLLGDSYEQYF
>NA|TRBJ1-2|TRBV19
TGTGCCAGTAGCCGCGACCGAGGGCTGAACTATGGCTACACCTTC
CASSRDRGLNYGYTF